This T cell receptor beta chain was sequenced during a study of T cells in Graves' hyperthyroidism and ophthalmopathy. This clonotype was recorded many times. RNA transcripts were the template for amplifying TCR beta CDR3 regions. First-round RT-PCR targeting the TCR CDR3 was performed with the HTBI primer set. One entry per CDR3 protein results from TCRdb running MiXCR on the multiplex PCR reads. Of approximately 400,000 distinct CDR3 sequences in the sample, about a sixth were seen once. Any symptoms of ophthalmopathy came after the first hyperthyroidism diagnosis, from which the blood sample dates. This CDR3 is 14 amino acids long. Deletions cut 7 bases from V and 3 bases from J, with 12 bases between. Germline assignment: CDR1 MNHEY and CDR2 SVGEGT.

The chain carries TRBV6-2 or TRBV6-3 and TRBJ2-2, with unresolved D. Specimen: blood. The TCR comes from a woman under 30 with Graves' hyperthyroidism that later progressed to Graves' ophthalmopathy. The DNA for the CDR3 is TGTGCCAGCAAAGTGATGGGCGACACCGGGGAGCTGTTTTTT. This encodes CASKVMGDTGELFF.